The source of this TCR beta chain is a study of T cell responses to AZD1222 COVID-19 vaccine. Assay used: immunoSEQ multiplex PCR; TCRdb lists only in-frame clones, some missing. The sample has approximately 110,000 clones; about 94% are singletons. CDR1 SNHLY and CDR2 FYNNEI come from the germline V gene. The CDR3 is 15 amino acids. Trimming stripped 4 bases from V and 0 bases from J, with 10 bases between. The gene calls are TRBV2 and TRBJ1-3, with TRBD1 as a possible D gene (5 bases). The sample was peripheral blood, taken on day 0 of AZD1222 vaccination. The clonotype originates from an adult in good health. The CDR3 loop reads CASSGGLISGNTIYF. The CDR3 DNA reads TGTGCCAGCAGTGGGGGACTAATCTCTGGAAACACCATATATTTT.